This T cell receptor (beta chain) derives from a study of OX40 agonist ivuxolimab in advanced cancers. About the research overall: Three dose-escalation patients had partial responses: one with hepatocellular carcinoma and two with cutaneous melanoma. Study-wide results and limits: Low levels of normalized T-cell clonal expansion also appeared in some nonresponders. Doses of 0.1 to 3.0 mg/kg were accompanied by clonal expansion of CD4+ and CD8+ blood T cells by week 6.

The data were produced by immunoSEQ multiplex PCR, yet TCRdb's version contains in-frame clones alone and is incomplete. The sample consists of 60,000 to 80,000 clones, about 79% of them appearing once. The CDR3 has 16 residues. Germline values: CDR1 SGHDT, CDR2 YYEEEE. V was shortened by 2 bases and J by 5 bases, with 16 bases between the two germline ends. Points on this clone: Its antigen is currently unknown.

The clonotype was recovered from an adult with an advanced solid tumor such as melanoma, head and neck, liver or kidney cancer. Sequenced material: CD4+ or CD8+ T cells sorted from blood, taken in a trial of the OX40 agonist ivuxolimab. The chain has TRBV5-6 and TRBJ1-4, with D perhaps matching TRBD1 (5 bases). The CDR3 bases are TGTGCCAGCAGCTTCTCCCGGGGGGTGTTGAATGAAAAACTGTTTTTT. Protein: CASSFSRGVLNEKLFF.